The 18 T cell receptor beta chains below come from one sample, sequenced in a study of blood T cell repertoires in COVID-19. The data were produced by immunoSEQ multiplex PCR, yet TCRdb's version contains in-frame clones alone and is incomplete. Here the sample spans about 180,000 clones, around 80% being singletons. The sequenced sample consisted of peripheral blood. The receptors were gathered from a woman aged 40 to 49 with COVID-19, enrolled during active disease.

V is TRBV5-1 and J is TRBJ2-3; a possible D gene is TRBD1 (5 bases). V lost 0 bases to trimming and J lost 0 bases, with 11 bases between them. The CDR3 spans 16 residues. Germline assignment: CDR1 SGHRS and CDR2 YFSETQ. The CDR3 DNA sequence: TGCGCCAGCAGCTTGGGGGGCAGCTCTAGCACAGATACGCAGTATTTT. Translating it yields CASSLGGSSSTDTQYF.

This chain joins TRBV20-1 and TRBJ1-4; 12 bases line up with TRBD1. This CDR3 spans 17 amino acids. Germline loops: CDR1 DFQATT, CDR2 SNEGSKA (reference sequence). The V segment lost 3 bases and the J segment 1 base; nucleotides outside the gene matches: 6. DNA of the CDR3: TGCAGTGCTAGTGGGACAGGGGGCGGGGAAACTAATGAAAAACTGTTTTTT. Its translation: CSASGTGGGETNEKLFF.

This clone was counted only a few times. The CDR3 region has the DNA TGCGCCAGCAGTGGCGGTGGGACCCAGGGGGAGACCCAGTACTTC. It translates to CASSGGGTQGETQYF. The gene calls are TRBV5-1 and TRBJ2-5; tentative D call: TRBD1 (6 bases). Trimming removed 5 bases at V and 5 bases at J, with 19 bases between. The CDR3 is 15 residues long. The germline V gene has CDR1 SGHRS and CDR2 YFSETQ.

The DNA for the CDR3 is TGTGCCAGCAGGTTGGCGCGGGGGCAGTTCTTC. This translates into CASRLARGQFF. This chain uses TRBV14 with TRBJ2-1; tentatively, D is TRBD2 (6 bases). The V gene lost 6 bases and the J gene lost 12 bases, with 12 bases spanning the gap. Germline V gene sequence: CDR1 SGHDN, CDR2 FVKESK. CDR3 length: 11 residues.

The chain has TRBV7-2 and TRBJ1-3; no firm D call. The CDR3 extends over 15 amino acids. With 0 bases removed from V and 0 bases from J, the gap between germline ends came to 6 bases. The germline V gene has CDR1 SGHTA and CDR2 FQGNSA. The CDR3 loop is CASSLARVSGNTIYF. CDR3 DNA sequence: TGTGCCAGCAGCTTAGCACGGGTCTCTGGAAACACCATATATTTT.

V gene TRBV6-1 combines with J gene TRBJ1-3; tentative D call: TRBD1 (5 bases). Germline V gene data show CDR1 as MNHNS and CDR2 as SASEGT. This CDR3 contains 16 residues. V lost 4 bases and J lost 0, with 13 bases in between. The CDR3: CASSVVGAVSGNTIYF. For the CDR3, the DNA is TGTGCCAGCAGTGTTGTTGGGGCAGTCTCTGGAAACACCATATATTTT.

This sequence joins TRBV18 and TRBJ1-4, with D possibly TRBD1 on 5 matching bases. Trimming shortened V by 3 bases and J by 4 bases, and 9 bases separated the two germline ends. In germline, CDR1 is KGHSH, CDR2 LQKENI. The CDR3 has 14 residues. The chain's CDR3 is CASSPGLSNEKLFF. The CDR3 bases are TGTGCCAGCTCACCGGGACTGAGTAATGAAAAACTGTTTTTT.

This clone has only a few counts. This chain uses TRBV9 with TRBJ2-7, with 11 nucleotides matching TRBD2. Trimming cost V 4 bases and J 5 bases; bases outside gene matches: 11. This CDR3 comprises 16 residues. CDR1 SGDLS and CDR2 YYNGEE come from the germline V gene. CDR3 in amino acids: CASSISLAGGRDEQYF. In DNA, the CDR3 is TGTGCCAGCAGCATCTCCTTAGCGGGAGGGCGAGACGAGCAGTACTTC.

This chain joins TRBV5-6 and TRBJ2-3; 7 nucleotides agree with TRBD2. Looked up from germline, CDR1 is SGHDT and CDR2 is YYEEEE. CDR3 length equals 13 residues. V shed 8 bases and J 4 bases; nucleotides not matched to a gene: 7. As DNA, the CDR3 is TGTGCCAGTAATAGGGACTACGCAGATACGCAGTATTTT. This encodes CASNRDYADTQYF.

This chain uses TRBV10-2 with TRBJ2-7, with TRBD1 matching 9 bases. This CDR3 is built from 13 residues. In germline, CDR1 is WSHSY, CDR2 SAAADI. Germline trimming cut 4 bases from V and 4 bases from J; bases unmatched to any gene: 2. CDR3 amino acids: CASSGQGVYEQYF. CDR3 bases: TGCGCCAGCAGTGGACAGGGGGTATACGAGCAGTACTTC.

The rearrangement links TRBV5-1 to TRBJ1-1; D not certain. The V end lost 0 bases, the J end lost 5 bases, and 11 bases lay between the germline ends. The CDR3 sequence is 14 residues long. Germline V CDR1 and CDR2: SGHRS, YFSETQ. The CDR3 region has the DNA TGCGCCAGCAGCTTGGCTTCAGGTATGACTGAAGCTTTCTTT. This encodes CASSLASGMTEAFF.

CDR3 DNA sequence: TGCGCCAGCAGCCAAGGCACGGAACTGTTTTTT. Translated, it gives CASSQGTELFF. The V and J genes are TRBV4-1 and TRBJ1-4; D ambiguous. V lost 1 base and J 12 bases, leaving 6 bases between the germline ends. The CDR3 is made up of 11 amino acids. Germline V lookup: CDR1 MGHRA, CDR2 YSYEKL.

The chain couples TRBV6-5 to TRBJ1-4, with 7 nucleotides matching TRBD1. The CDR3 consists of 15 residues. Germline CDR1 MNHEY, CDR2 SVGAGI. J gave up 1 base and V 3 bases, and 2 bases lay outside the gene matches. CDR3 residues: CASSYHRGTNEKLFF. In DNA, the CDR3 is TGTGCCAGCAGTTATCACAGGGGAACTAATGAAAAACTGTTTTTT.

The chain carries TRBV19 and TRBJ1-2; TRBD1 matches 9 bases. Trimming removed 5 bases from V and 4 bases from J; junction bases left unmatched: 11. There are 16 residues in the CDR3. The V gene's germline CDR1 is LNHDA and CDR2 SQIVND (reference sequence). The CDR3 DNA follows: TGTGCCAGTAGTGGGAACAGGGGGCGACGGGGCTATGGCTACACCTTC. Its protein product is CASSGNRGRRGYGYTF.

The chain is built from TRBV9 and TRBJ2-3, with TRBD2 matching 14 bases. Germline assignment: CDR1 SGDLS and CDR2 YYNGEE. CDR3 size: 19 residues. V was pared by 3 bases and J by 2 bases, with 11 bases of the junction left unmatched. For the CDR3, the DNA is TGTGCCAGCAGCGCCCCAAAGGGGACTAGCGGGGGCTTCACAGATACGCAGTATTTT. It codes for CASSAPKGTSGGFTDTQYF.

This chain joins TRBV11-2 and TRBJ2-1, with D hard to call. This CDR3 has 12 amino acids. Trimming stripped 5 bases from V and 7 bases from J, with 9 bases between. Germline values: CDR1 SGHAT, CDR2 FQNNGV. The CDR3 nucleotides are TGTGCCAGCAGCACGACCAGGAATGAGCAGTTCTTC. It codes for CASSTTRNEQFF.

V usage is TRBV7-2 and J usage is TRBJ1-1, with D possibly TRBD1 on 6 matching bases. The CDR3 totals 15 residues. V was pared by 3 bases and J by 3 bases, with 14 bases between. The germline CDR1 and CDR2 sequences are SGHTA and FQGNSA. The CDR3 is CASSFSRGGYTEAFF. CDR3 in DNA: TGTGCCAGCAGCTTTTCGAGGGGGGGATACACTGAAGCTTTCTTT.

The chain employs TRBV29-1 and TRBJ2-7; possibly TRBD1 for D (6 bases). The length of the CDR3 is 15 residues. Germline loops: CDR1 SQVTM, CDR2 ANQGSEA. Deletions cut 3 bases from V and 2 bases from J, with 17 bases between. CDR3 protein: CSVDGAGVSAYEQYF. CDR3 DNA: TGCAGCGTTGATGGGGCAGGGGTTTCGGCCTACGAGCAGTACTTC.